These T cell receptor beta chains were read from a single sample in a study of Graves' ophthalmopathy and Graves' hyperthyroidism. TCRdb ran MiXCR on the multiplex PCR reads and lists one entry per CDR3 protein. The sample records under 400,000 distinct CDR3 sequences, under 20% being singletons. Sequenced: peripheral blood. The source is an adult man with Graves' ophthalmopathy. Both conserved end residues are part of each CDR3. The order of the fields is J gene, clone size, D gene, V gene, CDR3 protein, CDR3 DNA. A D gene is named only where the DNA matches it firmly. Where a row states a size, it is once, few, many or the class of an expanded clone; other rows omit it.

>TRBJ2-3|NA|NA|TRBV20-1
CSARTQTVADTQYF
TGCAGTGCTAGAACTCAAACAGTAGCGGATACGCAGTATTTT
>TRBJ2-2|NA|TRBD2|TRBV6-5
CASSLLAPTNTGELFF
TGTGCCAGCAGTTTACTAGCGCCGACGAACACCGGGGAGCTGTTTTTT
>TRBJ1-2|many|NA|TRBV6-1
CASSGSSNGYTF
TGTGCCAGCAGCGGGAGTTCTAATGGCTACACCTTC
>TRBJ2-7|NA|NA|TRBV11-2
CASSLDNAPGFSYEQYF
TGTGCCAGCAGCTTAGATAACGCGCCGGGCTTCTCCTACGAGCAGTACTTC
>TRBJ2-5|many|NA|TRBV11-1
CASSLAGRDDETQYF
TGTGCCAGCAGCTTAGCAGGCCGGGATGACGAGACCCAGTACTTC
>TRBJ2-3|many|TRBD2|TRBV7-3
CASSSRLAGVNTQYF
TGTGCCAGCAGCTCCAGACTAGCGGGAGTTAATACGCAGTATTTT
>TRBJ1-1|NA|NA|TRBV12-3/TRBV12-4
CASSGTPEVNEAFF
TGTGCCAGCAGTGGGACACCAGAGGTGAATGAAGCTTTCTTT
>TRBJ2-5|NA|NA|TRBV2
CASSEDREKTQYF
TGTGCCAGCAGTGAAGACAGGGAGAAGACCCAGTACTTC
>TRBJ1-6|many|NA|TRBV20-1
CSARISSVVDNSPLHF
TGCAGTGCTAGAATCAGCAGTGTCGTTGATAATTCACCCCTCCACTTT
>TRBJ2-5|many|NA|TRBV11-1
CASSYLRDTKTGKTQYF
TGTGCCAGCAGCTATCTCCGGGACACTAAAACAGGAAAGACCCAGTACTTC
>TRBJ2-7|many|NA|TRBV11-2
CASSLEVGAGVSYEQYF
TGTGCCAGCAGCTTAGAAGTTGGGGCAGGCGTATCCTACGAGCAGTACTTC
>TRBJ2-2|NA|TRBD2|TRBV20-1
CSARVWAGEAGELFF
TGCAGTGCTAGAGTTTGGGCGGGAGAAGCCGGGGAGCTGTTTTTT
>TRBJ1-6|many|NA|TRBV4-2
CASSQDLSTPPVGSPLHF
TGTGCCAGCAGCCAGGACCTCTCGACTCCTCCAGTGGGTTCACCCCTCCACTTT
>TRBJ1-1|many|TRBD1|TRBV7-8
CASSLYTGVNTEAFF
TGTGCCAGCAGCTTATATACAGGGGTGAACACTGAAGCTTTCTTT
>TRBJ2-5|many|TRBD2|TRBV5-1
CASRAGVPETQYF
TGCGCCAGCAGAGCGGGGGTTCCAGAGACCCAGTACTTC
>TRBJ2-7|NA|TRBD2|TRBV9
CASSIAGGSYEQYF
TGTGCCAGCAGTATAGCGGGGGGAAGCTACGAGCAGTACTTC
>TRBJ2-6|many|NA|TRBV5-1
CASSLETGQGIGANVLTF
TGCGCCAGCAGCTTGGAAACAGGGCAAGGGATTGGGGCCAACGTCCTGACTTTC
>TRBJ2-7|many|TRBD1|TRBV4-3
CASSQALGQGPHEQYF
TGCGCCAGCAGCCAAGCCCTGGGACAGGGTCCCCACGAGCAGTACTTC
>TRBJ2-7|many|NA|TRBV12-3/TRBV12-4
CASSRGPAGEQYF
TGTGCCAGCTCCCGAGGACCCGCAGGCGAGCAGTACTTC
>TRBJ2-7|many|NA|TRBV7-2
CASSPSDSYEQYF
TGTGCCAGCAGCCCCTCGGACAGCTACGAGCAGTACTTC
>TRBJ2-7|NA|NA|TRBV6-1
CASSEVRRGPTYEQYF
TGTGCCAGCAGTGAAGTTCGGCGGGGACCAACCTACGAGCAGTACTTC
>TRBJ2-5|few|TRBD2|TRBV2
CASSQISGGVTQYF
TGTGCCAGCAGCCAAATTAGCGGGGGGGTGACCCAGTACTTC
>TRBJ2-5|many|NA|TRBV7-9
CASSLGGAQYF
TGTGCCAGCAGCTTAGGCGGGGCCCAGTACTTC
>TRBJ2-7|many|NA|TRBV5-1
CASSLAQGSYEQYF
TGCGCCAGCAGCTTGGCACAGGGCTCCTACGAGCAGTACTTC
>TRBJ2-5|many|TRBD1|TRBV4-1
CASSQRTGGVETQYF
TGCGCCAGCAGCCAACGGACAGGGGGCGTCGAGACCCAGTACTTC
>TRBJ1-6|many|NA|TRBV4-2
CASSQEGPGRSPLHF
TGTGCCAGCAGCCAAGAAGGTCCGGGCCGTTCCCCCCTCCACTTT
>TRBJ2-5|many|NA|TRBV18
CASSPGTHETQYF
TGTGCCAGCTCACCAGGGACACACGAGACCCAGTACTTC
>TRBJ2-7|many|TRBD2|TRBV6-5
CASKFSGTSKEQYF
TGTGCCAGCAAGTTTAGCGGGACTTCGAAAGAGCAGTACTTC
>TRBJ2-7|NA|NA|TRBV7-2
CASSSQGSSSYEQYF
TGTGCCAGCAGCTCACAAGGTTCCAGCTCCTACGAGCAGTACTTC
>TRBJ1-1|many|NA|TRBV7-9
CASSFLQINTEAFF
TGTGCCAGCAGCTTCCTCCAGATAAACACTGAAGCTTTCTTT
>TRBJ2-7|many|TRBD2|TRBV30
CAWSPPKPLAGFYEQYF
TGTGCCTGGAGTCCTCCCAAACCGCTAGCGGGATTCTACGAGCAGTACTTC
>TRBJ1-5|many|NA|TRBV7-8
CASSLVGGRTSNQPQHF
TGTGCCAGCAGCTTAGTCGGGGGGCGGACAAGCAATCAGCCCCAGCATTTT
>TRBJ2-7|many|NA|TRBV18
CASSPTGLNEQYF
TGTGCCAGCTCACCAACAGGGTTAAACGAGCAGTACTTC
>TRBJ1-3|many|NA|TRBV3-1
CASSQPKVSGNTIYF
TGTGCCAGCAGCCAACCGAAGGTCTCTGGAAACACCATATATTTT
>TRBJ2-5|many|NA|TRBV20-1
CSASPVPEIGTQYF
TGCAGTGCTAGCCCCGTGCCAGAAATTGGGACCCAGTACTTC
>TRBJ2-7|many|NA|TRBV20-1
CSASPSQLEQYF
TGCAGTGCTAGTCCCTCCCAGCTCGAGCAGTACTTC
>TRBJ2-1|many|NA|TRBV6-1
CASSEGLGSHNEQFF
TGTGCCAGCAGTGAAGGACTGGGATCCCACAATGAGCAGTTCTTC
>TRBJ1-3|few|NA|TRBV18
CASSPRGGFSGNTIYF
TGTGCCAGCTCCCCGAGGGGAGGGTTCTCTGGAAACACCATATATTTT
>TRBJ1-6|few|NA|TRBV6-1
CASMAQGSPLHF
TGTGCCAGCATGGCACAAGGATCACCCCTCCACTTT
>TRBJ2-7|many|NA|TRBV27
CASSNTGEVYEQYF
TGTGCCAGCAGCAACACAGGGGAGGTTTACGAGCAGTACTTC
>TRBJ2-5|many|NA|TRBV6-5
CASSYAYGGGGVETQYF
TGTGCCAGCAGTTACGCCTATGGGGGAGGTGGTGTGGAGACCCAGTACTTC
>TRBJ2-7|many|TRBD2|TRBV20-1
CSAVSSGKSPYEQYF
TGCAGTGCAGTTAGTAGCGGGAAGAGCCCCTACGAGCAGTACTTC
>TRBJ2-7|many|NA|TRBV5-1
CASSLAGELDEQYF
TGCGCCAGCAGCTTGGCAGGGGAGTTGGACGAGCAGTACTTC
>TRBJ1-2|few|NA|TRBV12-3/TRBV12-4
CASWGWVYGYTF
TGTGCCAGCTGGGGATGGGTATATGGCTACACCTTC
>TRBJ2-7|NA|NA|TRBV7-8
CASSLEFPYEQYF
TGTGCCAGCAGCTTGGAGTTCCCCTACGAGCAGTACTTC
>TRBJ1-6|many|NA|TRBV20-1
CSASSQGIRSPLHF
TGCAGTGCTAGCAGTCAGGGAATTCGCTCACCCCTCCACTTT
>TRBJ1-1|many|NA|TRBV12-3/TRBV12-4
CASSPSKGSTEAFF
TGTGCCAGCAGTCCTTCAAAGGGGTCTACTGAAGCTTTCTTT
>TRBJ2-7|many|NA|TRBV30
CAWSPTISSYEQYF
TGTGCCTGGAGCCCGACTATTAGCTCCTACGAGCAGTACTTC
>TRBJ1-1|many|NA|TRBV20-1
CSAGDLAPGTEAFF
TGCAGTGCTGGAGATCTGGCCCCGGGCACTGAAGCTTTCTTT
>TRBJ2-2|many|NA|TRBV7-9
CASSQAAAAGELFF
TGTGCCAGCAGTCAAGCGGCAGCGGCCGGGGAGCTGTTTTTT
>TRBJ1-3|many|NA|TRBV12-3/TRBV12-4
CASSTTVYSGNTIYF
TGTGCCAGCAGTACGACGGTCTACTCTGGAAACACCATATATTTT
>TRBJ2-2|many|TRBD2|TRBV5-6
CASRRGRLANTGELFF
TGTGCCAGCAGGCGGGGGAGACTAGCCAACACCGGGGAGCTGTTTTTT
>TRBJ1-1|many|NA|TRBV4-1
CASSQEQNTEAFF
TGCGCCAGCAGCCAAGAACAAAACACTGAAGCTTTCTTT
>TRBJ2-7|many|NA|TRBV13
CASSLGRSKPYEQYF
TGTGCCAGCAGCTTAGGCCGAAGCAAGCCCTACGAGCAGTACTTC
>TRBJ2-5|many|NA|TRBV20-1
CSARGRTGWQETQYF
TGCAGTGCTCGAGGAAGAACAGGATGGCAAGAGACCCAGTACTTC
>TRBJ2-7|NA|NA|TRBV12-3/TRBV12-4
CASRVAGVPSYEQYF
TGTGCCAGCAGAGTTGCAGGGGTTCCCTCCTACGAGCAGTACTTC
>TRBJ1-3|many|NA|TRBV11-2
CASSLDIGLNPGNTIYF
TGTGCCAGCAGCCTCGACATAGGGCTCAACCCCGGAAACACCATATATTTT
>TRBJ1-1|many|TRBD1|TRBV5-5
CASSSGTGDREAFF
TGTGCCAGCAGCTCCGGGACAGGGGATCGGGAAGCTTTCTTT